A selection of T cell receptor delta chains follows, all from one sample in a study of Vδ1+ human thymocytes. TCRdb repeated clone calling on the multiplex PCR reads with CATT. This sample carries tens of thousands of delta-chain clones, around 7.9% of them seen once, and the ten largest clones take approximately 1%. Material: Vdelta1+ gamma-delta thymocytes from the thymus. These receptors were collected from a child less than two years old who had congenital heart surgery. Both conserved end residues are part of each CDR3. The order of the fields is D gene, J gene, V gene, clone size, CDR3 DNA, CDR3 protein. D genes are given only for firm matches. Size is stated for part of the rows, as once, few or many counts, or as a class when the clone is expanded.

NA | TRDJ1 | TRDV1 | NA | TGTGCTCTTGGGGAATTACCTGGGAGATCTTCTAAACTCATCTTT | CALGELPGRSSKLIF
NA | TRDJ1 | TRDV1 | NA | TGTGCTCTTGGGGGCCCTTCCTACGTCTGGGGGATAGATACCCGCTACACCGATAAACTCATCTTT | CALGGPSYVWGIDTRYTDKLIF
NA | TRDJ1 | TRDV1 | NA | TGTGCTCTTGGGGAACGGGGTCTCGGCCCAACGTACACCGATAAACTCATCTTT | CALGERGLGPTYTDKLIF
TRDD3 | TRDJ1 | TRDV1 | few | TGTGCTCTTGGGGGAGCCCTGGGAAATGGGGGATACGAGAGGAAACTCATCTTT | CALGGALGNGGYERKLIF
TRDD3 | TRDJ1 | TRDV2 | medium-sized | TGTGCCTGTGACACCTACTGGGGGATCGGTAAACTCATCTTT | CACDTYWGIGKLIF
NA | TRDJ1 | TRDV1 | few | TGTGCTCTTGGGGAACTTAGTGGGGTACTGTTCGGAAAACACACCGATAAACTCATCTTT | CALGELSGVLFGKHTDKLIF
NA | TRDJ1 | TRDV2 | NA | TGTGCCAGTGACTCGCAGGACCGGGGAAAGTATACCGATAAACTCATCTTT | CASDSQDRGKYTDKLIF
TRDD3 | TRDJ1 | TRDV1 | NA | TGTGCTCTTGGGGAACTCGAAGGGCCGTACTGGGGGTCCCACACCGATAAACTCATCTTT | CALGELEGPYWGSHTDKLIF
TRDD3 | TRDJ1 | TRDV1 | NA | TGTGCTCTTGGGGGACCACGGAGGGGGATTCAGTACACCGATAAACTCATCTTT | CALGGPRRGIQYTDKLIF
TRDD3 | TRDJ1 | TRDV1 | NA | TGTGCTCTTGGGGTTCCCCTTGGGGGATACTGCACCGATAAACTCATCTTT | CALGVPLGGYCTDKLIF
NA | TRDJ2 | TRDV1 | medium-sized | TGTGCTCTGGTATTTCCCCTCGGGGGGCCTTCTTTGACAGCACAACTCTTCTTT | CALVFPLGGPSLTAQLFF
NA | TRDJ1 | TRDV1 | NA | TGTGCTCTTGGGCCTCGTTCCCCCTCTTACTGGGCGTACACCGATAAACTCATCTTT | CALGPRSPSYWAYTDKLIF
NA | TRDJ1 | TRDV1 | NA | TGTGCTCTTGGGGAACTAGGTGTTGACTACTGGGAAGCCACACTGGGTTCTCCGGTTAAACTCATCTTT | CALGELGVDYWEATLGSPVKLIF
TRDD3 | TRDJ1 | TRDV1 | few | TGTGCTCTTGGGGAAACTTTTACTGGGGGATACGGCCCTTTATTAGAACATCGGAACACCGATAAACTCATCTTT | CALGETFTGGYGPLLEHRNTDKLIF
NA | TRDJ1 | TRDV1 | NA | TGTGCTCTTGGGAACGGGAGGGTCTTAGAGTACTGGATGCCCGATAAACTCATCTTT | CALGNGRVLEYWMPDKLIF
TRDD3 | TRDJ1 | TRDV1 | few | TGTGCTCTTGGGGAAGTCGGGTGGGGGATACCCGACACCGATAAACTCATCTTT | CALGEVGWGIPDTDKLIF
TRDD3 | TRDJ1 | TRDV2 | few | TGTGCCTGTGACGCCGGGGTCGGACTGGGGGTCACGAATACCGATAAACTCATCTTT | CACDAGVGLGVTNTDKLIF
TRDD3 | TRDJ1 | TRDV2 | few | TGTGCCTGTGAGTACGAGGGATACTCCTACACCGATAAACTCATCTTT | CACEYEGYSYTDKLIF
TRDD3 | TRDJ1 | TRDV1 | few | TGTGCTCTACACATCTCGGGACCCCCCACTCCTACTGGGGGACTCGATAAACTCATCTTT | CALHISGPPTPTGGLDKLIF
NA | TRDJ1 | TRDV1 | NA | TGTGCTCTTGGGGAACTAGGATTGCAGAACGTTTACCGCTTCCATCAGAAACTCATCTTT | CALGELGLQNVYRFHQKLIF
TRDD3 | TRDJ1 | TRDV1 | few | TGTGCTCTTGGGGACCATCTAACCCTACGATCTCAACTGGGGGATAACCCCGATAAACTCATCTTT | CALGDHLTLRSQLGDNPDKLIF
NA | TRDJ1 | TRDV2 | NA | TGTGCCTGTGACTGGGGTGACACCGATAAACTCATCTTT | CACDWGDTDKLIF
TRDD3 | TRDJ1 | TRDV1 | NA | TGTGCTCTTGGAGGGATACAAGGGTCCGATAAACTCATCTTT | CALGGIQGSDKLIF
NA | TRDJ1 | TRDV1 | few | TGTGCTCTTGGGGAATCGCTCCGGGCTAGTGATAAACTCATCTTT | CALGESLRASDKLIF